This T cell receptor beta chain originates from a study of CD8 T cells in Susac syndrome (dated by TCRdb to between 2017 and 2020). Regarding the research as a whole: Among the sequenced Susac syndrome patients, about 6 had clinically active disease and under ten were in clinical remission. At blood withdrawal, Susac syndrome patients were either therapy-naive, taking corticosteroids (in some cases with IVIg as well), or taking IVIg alone. Whether CD8+ T cell activation and differentiation in Susac syndrome was antigen driven was tested using repertoire sequencing.

RNA was extracted with the RNeasy kit and 0.5 to 1 ug was reverse transcribed using random hexamers. The immunoSEQ multiplex PCR assay, which covers 54 Vbeta and 13 Jbeta segments, was used to amplify TCR beta CDR3 regions. PCR amplification bias was corrected by using a synthetic template baseline for primer optimization and computational correction. Per the source publication's procedure: Reads were annotated to V, D and J genes according to IMGT and were analyzed with immunoSEQ Analyzer, with only productive sequences retained. Clonality was computed as one minus Shannon entropy normalized by log2 of the number of productive unique sequences. For each patient and control, public and private clones were evaluated within the 100 most prevalent clones. A clone was defined as Susac-specific if it was absent from the healthy and MS cohorts, from 1052 published viral clones and from other ImmuneACCESS disease sequences. The public sequencing data were trimmed at Q25 with fastp and processed into clonotypes with MiXCR by TCRdb, which kept only in-frame beta chains. Rows with one shared CDR3 protein collapse into an entry with the most common genes and DNA. These V and J calls derive from TCRdb rather than the authors' analysis. This sample has about 140,000 distinct CDR3 sequences in its table, and approximately 95% of those were observed once. Together, the top ten hold roughly 0.15% of the sample.

High-throughput TCR beta sequencing profiled peripheral blood CD8+ and CD4+ T cells from healthy donors, Susac syndrome patients and multiple sclerosis patients. Recently defined diagnostic criteria for definite or probable disease were met by the Susac syndrome patients. CD8+ TEMRA cells were enriched by FACS, while bulk CD8+ and CD4+ T cells were purified by magnetic negative isolation. Blood was collected in EDTA tubes and processed within 24 hours, with PBMCs isolated through density gradient centrifugation. PBMCs intended for TCR sequencing were frozen in liquid nitrogen and were later thawed in a 37 degrees C water bath. Purity of sorted or isolated CD4+, CD8+ and CD8+ TEMRA cells was at least 90%. A word on this clonotype: This receptor's antigen is unknown. Nothing much larger sits one base from this clone, and base qualities are not available.

Findings and caveats that apply to the study as a whole: In the CD4+ T cell repertoire of Susac syndrome patients, clonal expansion was not detected. The study acknowledged that relatively few individuals were included in the TCR sequencing and HLA analysis.

The cysteine opens and the phenylalanine closes a CDR3 of 16 amino acids. CDR3 DNA is the only sequence kept; it has 48 bases, read in frame from the first base. The germline V gene provides CDR1 SGDLS and CDR2 YYNGEE. Trimming removed 2 bases from V and 4 bases from J; the gene matches leave 9 bases unexplained. Sequencing input: CD4+ T cells from PBMCs. The chain was built from TRBV9 and TRBJ2-3; TRBD2 agrees with 8 junctional bases. The receptor comes from a human donor with Susac syndrome. The CDR3 region: CASSVRLAGGADTQYF. The nucleotides are TGTGCCAGCAGCGTCCGCCTAGCCGGGGGGGCAGATACGCAGTATTTT.